This T cell receptor beta chain is from a study of blood T cell repertoires in COVID-19 (dated by TCRdb to the early 2020s). A note on the overall study: Collaborator samples came from the United States, Italy and Spain and covered acute and convalescent phases of COVID-19. The dataset comprised deeply sampled blood TCRbeta repertoires from subjects exposed to, actively infected with, or recovered from COVID-19. Nearly every sample came with metadata listing a de-identified subject ID, COVID-19 status, age in years and sex. Where available, HLA class I and class II types were obtained from metadata supplied by the sample provider rather than from assay-based typing. The prospective study material was composed of cDNA or gDNA derived from T cells, B-cell-depleted T cells, or PBMCs. The repertoires were released in a freely available public database meant as a resource for research on the immune response to SARS-CoV-2. The samples were drawn from two sources: the first 160 participants of the ongoing ImmuneRACE study, and 1,254 subjects contributed by 6 global collaborators. Beyond this particular receptor, the publication reports: The quantity of clinical and demographic metadata differed by source and by participant and was supplied without curation.

Compared with germline, V lacks 10 bases and J lacks 1 base; bases without a gene match: 4. The CDR3 has 12 amino acids, counting the end cysteine and phenylalanine. CDR3 DNA is the only sequence kept; it has 36 bases, read in frame from the first base. TCRbeta CDR3 regions were amplified from genomic DNA by means of the immunoSEQ Assay, a bias-controlled multiplex PCR. As for the authors' bioinformatics: Nucleated cell counts per sample were estimated from amplification of reference gene primers within the assay. To quantify the absolute abundance of each unique TCRbeta CDR3 rearrangement, sequence reads were collapsed and filtered. For each sample, productive Simpson clonality was calculated by taking the square root of Simpson's diversity index across productive rearrangements. TCRdb holds this immuneACCESS table with in-frame rearrangements only. Some clones are missing; in checked studies, unresolved V genes explain under half, and the rest has no known cause. That table is the source of V, J and clone size, and D and trimming were worked out from the DNA. The sample table contains a few hundred thousand clones; only one count was recorded for approximately 91% of them. The top ten clones comprise 7% to 10% of the sample.

In the prospective study, participants were roughly 18 to 90 years old, resided in about two dozen geographic areas of the United States, and were enrolled through a virtual design. In the prospective study, participants were assigned to cohorts based on the clinical history participants reported in a screening survey and a study questionnaire. For ImmuneRACE Cohort 3, a participant was defined as recovered based on two consecutive negative NP/OP PCR tests, clearance by a healthcare professional, or resolution of symptoms. Mobile phlebotomists in the prospective study collected whole blood, serum and a nasopharyngeal or oropharyngeal swab from every participant. Over an approximately 2-month period, participants in the prospective study had the option of providing additional blood draws and questionnaires. Before DNA extraction, prospective study blood samples were shipped either frozen or at room temperature.

This clone was recorded only once. The antigen it recognizes is unknown. No base quality values were provided; no much bigger clone lies one nucleotide off. Source material: PBMCs or T cells enriched from blood (not recorded which). The receptor was derived from a woman aged 55-75 years who had recovered from COVID-19. Rearrangement joined TRBV12-3 or TRBV12-4 to TRBJ2-7, with 7 junctional bases fitting TRBD2. The CDR3 protein is CAISGGSYEQYF. The DNA reads as follows: TGTGCCATCTCCGGGGGGTCCTACGAGCAGTACTTC.